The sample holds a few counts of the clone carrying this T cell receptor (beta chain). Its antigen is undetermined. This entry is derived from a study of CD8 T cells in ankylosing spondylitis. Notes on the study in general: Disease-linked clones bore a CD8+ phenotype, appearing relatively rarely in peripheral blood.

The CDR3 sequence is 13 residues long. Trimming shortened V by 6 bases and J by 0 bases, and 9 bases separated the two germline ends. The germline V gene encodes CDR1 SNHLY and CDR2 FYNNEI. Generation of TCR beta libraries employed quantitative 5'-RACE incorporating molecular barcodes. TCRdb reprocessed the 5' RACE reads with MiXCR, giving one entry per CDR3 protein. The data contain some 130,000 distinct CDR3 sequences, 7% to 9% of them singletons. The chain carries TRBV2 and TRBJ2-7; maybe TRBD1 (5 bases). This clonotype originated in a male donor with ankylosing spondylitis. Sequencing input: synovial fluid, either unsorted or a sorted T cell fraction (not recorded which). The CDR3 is CASSSDSSYEQYF. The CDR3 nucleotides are TGTGCCAGCAGCTCCGACAGCTCCTACGAGCAGTACTTC.